The following is a TCR beta chain sequence with its context. Looked up from germline, CDR1 is SGHRS and CDR2 is YFSETQ. V was shortened by 4 bases and J by 6 bases, with 10 bases between the two germline ends. The CDR3 is 12 residues long. Measured with immunoSEQ multiplex PCR; TCRdb has only the in-frame clones, and not every one. The sample has about 200,000 clones, approximately 86% seen once. The entry originates in a study of blood T cell repertoires in COVID-19. Study details: Acute and convalescent COVID-19 specimens originated in the United States, Italy and Spain.

The rearrangement uses TRBV5-1 and TRBJ1-2; no clear D. The sample consisted of peripheral blood. The sequence came from a man between 60 and 75 years old with acute or convalescent COVID-19. This CDR3 reads CASSQNTDGYTF. For the CDR3, the DNA is TGCGCCAGCAGCCAAAATACGGATGGCTACACCTTC.